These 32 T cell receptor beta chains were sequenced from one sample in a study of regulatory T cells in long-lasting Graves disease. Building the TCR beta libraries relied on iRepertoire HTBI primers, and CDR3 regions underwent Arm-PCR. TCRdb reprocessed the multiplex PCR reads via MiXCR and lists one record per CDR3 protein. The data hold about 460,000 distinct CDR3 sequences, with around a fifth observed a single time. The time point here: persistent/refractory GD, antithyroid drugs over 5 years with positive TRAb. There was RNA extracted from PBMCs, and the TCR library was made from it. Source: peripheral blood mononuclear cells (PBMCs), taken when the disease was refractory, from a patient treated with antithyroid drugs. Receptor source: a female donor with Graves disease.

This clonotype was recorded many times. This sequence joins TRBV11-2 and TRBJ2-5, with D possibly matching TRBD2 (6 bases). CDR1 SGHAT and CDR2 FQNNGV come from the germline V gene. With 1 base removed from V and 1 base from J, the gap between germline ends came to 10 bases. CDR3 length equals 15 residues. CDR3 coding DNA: TGTGCCAGCAGCTTAGTGGGGGGACGCCAAGAGACCCAGTACTTC. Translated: CASSLVGGRQETQYF. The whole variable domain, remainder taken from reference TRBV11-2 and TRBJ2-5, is EAGVAQSPRYKIIEKRQSVAFWCNPISGHATLYWYQQILGQGPKLLIQFQNNGVVDDSQLPKDRFSAERLKGVDSTLKIQPAKLEDSAVYLCASSLVGGRQETQYFGPGTRLLVL.

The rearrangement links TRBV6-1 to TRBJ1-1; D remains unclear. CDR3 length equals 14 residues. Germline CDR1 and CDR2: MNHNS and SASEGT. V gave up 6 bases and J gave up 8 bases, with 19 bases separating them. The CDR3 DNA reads TGTGCCAGCAGCCCATCGGGAGGCTTCACAGAAGCTTTCTTT. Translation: CASSPSGGFTEAFF.

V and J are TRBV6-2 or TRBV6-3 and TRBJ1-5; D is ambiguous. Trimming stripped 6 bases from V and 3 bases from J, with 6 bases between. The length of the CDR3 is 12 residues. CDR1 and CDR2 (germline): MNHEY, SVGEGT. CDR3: CASSPFNQPQHF. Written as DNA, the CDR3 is TGTGCCAGCAGCCCTTTCAATCAGCCCCAGCATTTT.

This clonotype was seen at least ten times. The CDR3 is CAISQTGGDYGYTF. The CDR3 DNA sequence: TGTGCCATCAGTCAAACAGGGGGCGACTATGGCTACACCTTC. The chain uses TRBV10-3 and TRBJ1-2; 9 positions agree with TRBD1. The CDR3 consists of 14 residues. The germline CDR1 and CDR2 sequences are ENHRY and SYGVKD. With V trimmed by 5 bases and J by 3 bases, 4 bases remained unmatched.

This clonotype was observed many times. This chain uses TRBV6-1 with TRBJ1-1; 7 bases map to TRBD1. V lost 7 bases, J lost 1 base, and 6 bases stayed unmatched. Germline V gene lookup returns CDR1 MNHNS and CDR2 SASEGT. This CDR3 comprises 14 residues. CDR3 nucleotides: TGTGCCAGCACCCGGGACAGACCGAACACTGAAGCTTTCTTT. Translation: CASTRDRPNTEAFF.

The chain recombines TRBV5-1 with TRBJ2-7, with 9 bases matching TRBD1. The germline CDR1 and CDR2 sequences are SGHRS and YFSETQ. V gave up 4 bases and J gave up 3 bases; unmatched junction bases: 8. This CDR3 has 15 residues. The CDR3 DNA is TGCGCCAGCAGCCTTGGACAGGGGTCCCTCTACGAGCAGTACTTC. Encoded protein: CASSLGQGSLYEQYF.

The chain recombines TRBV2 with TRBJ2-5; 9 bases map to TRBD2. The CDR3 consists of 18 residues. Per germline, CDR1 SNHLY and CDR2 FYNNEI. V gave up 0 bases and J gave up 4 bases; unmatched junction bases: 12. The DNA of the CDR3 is TGTGCCAGCAGTGAAGCTCGGCGGGGGGGTGGGGATAGAGAGACCCAGTACTTC. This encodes CASSEARRGGGDRETQYF.

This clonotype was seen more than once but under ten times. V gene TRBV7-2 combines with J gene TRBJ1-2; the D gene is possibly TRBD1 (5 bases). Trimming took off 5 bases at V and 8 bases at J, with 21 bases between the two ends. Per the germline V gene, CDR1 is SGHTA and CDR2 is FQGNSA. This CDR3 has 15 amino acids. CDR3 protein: CASSVRQILSSGYTF. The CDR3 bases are TGTGCCAGCAGCGTCCGACAGATCCTCTCCTCCGGCTACACCTTC.

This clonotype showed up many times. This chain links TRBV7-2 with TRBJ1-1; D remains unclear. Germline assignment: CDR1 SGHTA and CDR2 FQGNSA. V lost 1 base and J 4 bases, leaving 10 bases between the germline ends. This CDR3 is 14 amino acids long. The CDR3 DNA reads TGTGCCAGCAGCTTAGTGCCCGACGGCACTGAAGCTTTCTTT. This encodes CASSLVPDGTEAFF.

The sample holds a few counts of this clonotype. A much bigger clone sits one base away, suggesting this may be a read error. CDR3 coding DNA: TGTGCCAGCAGTGCACAGGGTATCCTTGGCTACACCTTC. This gives the protein CASSAQGILGYTF. This rearrangement joins TRBV2 to TRBJ1-2, with D tentatively TRBD1 (6 bases). This CDR3 is built from 13 residues. Trimming shortened V by 4 bases and J by 7 bases, and 13 bases separated the two germline ends. Germline CDR1 and CDR2: SNHLY and FYNNEI. Based on the CDR3 plus reference TRBV2 and TRBJ1-2, the full variable domain is EPEVTQTPSHQVTQMGQEVILRCVPISNHLYFYWYRQILGQKVEFLVSFYNNEISEKSEIFDDQFSVERPDGSNFTLKIRSTKLEDSAMYFCASSAQGILGYTFGSGTRLTVV.

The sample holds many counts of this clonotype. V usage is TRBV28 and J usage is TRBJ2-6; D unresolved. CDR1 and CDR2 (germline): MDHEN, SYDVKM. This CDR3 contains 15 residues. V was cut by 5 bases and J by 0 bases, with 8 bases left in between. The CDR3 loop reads CASSEPPSGANVLTF. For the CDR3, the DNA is TGTGCCAGCAGTGAACCCCCCTCTGGGGCCAACGTCCTGACTTTC.

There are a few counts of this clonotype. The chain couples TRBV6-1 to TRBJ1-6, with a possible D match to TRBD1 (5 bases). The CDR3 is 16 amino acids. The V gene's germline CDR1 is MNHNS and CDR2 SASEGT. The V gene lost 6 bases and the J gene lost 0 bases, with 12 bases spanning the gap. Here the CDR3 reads CASRAPGSSYNSPLHF. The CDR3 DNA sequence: TGTGCCAGCAGGGCACCAGGGAGCTCCTATAATTCACCCCTCCACTTT.

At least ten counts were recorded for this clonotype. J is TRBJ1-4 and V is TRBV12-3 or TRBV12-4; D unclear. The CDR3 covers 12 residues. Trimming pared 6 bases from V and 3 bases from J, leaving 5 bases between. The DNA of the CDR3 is TGTGCCAGCAGCGGCTCTAATGAAAAACTGTTTTTT. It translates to CASSGSNEKLFF.

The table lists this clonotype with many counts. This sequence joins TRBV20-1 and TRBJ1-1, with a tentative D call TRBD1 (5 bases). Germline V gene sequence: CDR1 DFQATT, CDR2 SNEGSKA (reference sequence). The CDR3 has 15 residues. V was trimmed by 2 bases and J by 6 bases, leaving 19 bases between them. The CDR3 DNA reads TGCAGTGCTAGAAAGGTCTCGGCAGGGCCATCTGAAGCTTTCTTT. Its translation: CSARKVSAGPSEAFF.

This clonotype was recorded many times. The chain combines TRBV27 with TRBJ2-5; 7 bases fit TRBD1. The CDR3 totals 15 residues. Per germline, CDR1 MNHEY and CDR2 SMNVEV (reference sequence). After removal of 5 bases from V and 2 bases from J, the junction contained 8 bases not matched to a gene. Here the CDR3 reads CASSITSGQQETQYF. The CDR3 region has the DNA TGTGCCAGCAGTATAACCTCGGGACAGCAAGAGACCCAGTACTTC.

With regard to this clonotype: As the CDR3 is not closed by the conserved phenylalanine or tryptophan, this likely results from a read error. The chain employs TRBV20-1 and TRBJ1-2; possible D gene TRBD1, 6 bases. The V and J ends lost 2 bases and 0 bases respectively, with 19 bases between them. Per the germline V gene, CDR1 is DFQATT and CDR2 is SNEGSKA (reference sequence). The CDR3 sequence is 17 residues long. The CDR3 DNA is TGCAGTGCTAGATGGGACAAAAATACGTCGGCTAACTATGGCTACACCATC. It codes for CSARWDKNTSANYGYTI.

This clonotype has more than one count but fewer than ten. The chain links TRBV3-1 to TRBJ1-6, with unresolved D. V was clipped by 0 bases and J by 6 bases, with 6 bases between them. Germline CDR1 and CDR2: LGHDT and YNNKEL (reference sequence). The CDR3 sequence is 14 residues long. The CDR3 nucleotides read TGTGCCAGCAGCCAAGAGCACACTAATTCACCCCTCCACTTT. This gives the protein CASSQEHTNSPLHF. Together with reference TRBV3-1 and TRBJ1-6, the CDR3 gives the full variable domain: DTAVSQTPKYLVTQMGNDKSIKCEQNLGHDTMYWYKQDSKKFLKIMFSYNNKELIINETVPNRFSPKSPDKAHLNLHINSLELGDSAVYFCASSQEHTNSPLHFGNGTRLTVT.

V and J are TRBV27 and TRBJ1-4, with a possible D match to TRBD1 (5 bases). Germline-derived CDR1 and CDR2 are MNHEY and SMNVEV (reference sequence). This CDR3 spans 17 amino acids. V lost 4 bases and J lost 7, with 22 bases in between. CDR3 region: CASSSVGRWGEGEKLFF. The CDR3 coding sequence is TGTGCCAGCAGTTCGGTCGGCAGATGGGGCGAAGGTGAAAAACTGTTTTTT.

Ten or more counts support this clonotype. The CDR3 DNA reads as TGTGCCAGCAGTGGTTCCCACGGGACAGGGATGGACACTGAAGCTTTCTTT. Amino acids: CASSGSHGTGMDTEAFF. The chain is built from TRBV25-1 and TRBJ1-1; 9 positions match TRBD1. V lost 4 bases and J lost 3; bases outside the gene matches: 12. This CDR3 spans 17 amino acids. Germline lookup yields CDR1 MGHDK and CDR2 SYGVNS.

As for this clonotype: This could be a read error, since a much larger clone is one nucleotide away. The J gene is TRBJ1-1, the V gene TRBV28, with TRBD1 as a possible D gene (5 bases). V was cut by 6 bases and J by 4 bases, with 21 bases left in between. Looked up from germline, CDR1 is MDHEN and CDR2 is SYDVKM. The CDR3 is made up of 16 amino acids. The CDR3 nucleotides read TGTGCCAGCAGCTCAGGGTACGGGTTCGTCGGCACTGAAGCTTTCTTT. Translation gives CASSSGYGFVGTEAFF.

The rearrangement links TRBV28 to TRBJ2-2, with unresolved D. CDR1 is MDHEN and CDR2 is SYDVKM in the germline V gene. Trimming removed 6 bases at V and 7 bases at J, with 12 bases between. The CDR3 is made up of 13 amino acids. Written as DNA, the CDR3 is TGTGCCAGCAGGAATCGACCAAACGGGGAGCTGTTTTTT. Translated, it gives CASRNRPNGELFF.

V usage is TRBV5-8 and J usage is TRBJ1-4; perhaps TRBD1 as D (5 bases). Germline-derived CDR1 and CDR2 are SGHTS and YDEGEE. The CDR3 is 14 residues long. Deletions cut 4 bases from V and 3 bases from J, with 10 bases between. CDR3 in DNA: TGTGCCAGCAGCCGGGGGGTCTCTAATGAAAAACTGTTTTTT. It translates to CASSRGVSNEKLFF. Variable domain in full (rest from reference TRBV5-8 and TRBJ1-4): EAGVTQSPTHLIKTRGQQATLRCSPISGHTSVYWYQQALGLGLQFLLWYDEGEERNRGNFPPRFSGRQFPNYSSELNVNALELEDSALYLCASSRGVSNEKLFFGSGTQLSVL.

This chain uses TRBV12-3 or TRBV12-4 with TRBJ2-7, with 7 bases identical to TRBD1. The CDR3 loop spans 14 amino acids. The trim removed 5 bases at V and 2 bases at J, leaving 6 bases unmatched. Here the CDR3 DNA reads TGTGCCAGCAGTGAACAGGGGAAAACCTACGAGCAGTACTTC. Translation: CASSEQGKTYEQYF.

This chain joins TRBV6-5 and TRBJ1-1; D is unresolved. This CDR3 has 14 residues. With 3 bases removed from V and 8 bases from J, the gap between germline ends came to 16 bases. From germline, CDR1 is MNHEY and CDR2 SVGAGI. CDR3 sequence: CASSYTEADLEAFF. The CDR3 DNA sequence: TGTGCCAGCAGTTATACCGAGGCGGATTTAGAAGCTTTCTTT.

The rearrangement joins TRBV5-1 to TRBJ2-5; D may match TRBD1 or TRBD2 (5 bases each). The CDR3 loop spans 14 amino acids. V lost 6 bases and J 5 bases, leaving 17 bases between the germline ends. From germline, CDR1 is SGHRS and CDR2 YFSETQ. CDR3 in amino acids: CASIAGTPGETQYF. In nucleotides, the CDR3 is TGCGCCAGCATCGCCGGGACCCCCGGCGAGACCCAGTACTTC. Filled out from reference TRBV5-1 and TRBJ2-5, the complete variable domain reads KAGVTQTPRYLIKTRGQQVTLSCSPISGHRSVSWYQQTPGQGLQFLFEYFSETQRNKGNFPGRFSGRQFSNSRSEMNVSTLELGDSALYLCASIAGTPGETQYFGPGTRLLVL.

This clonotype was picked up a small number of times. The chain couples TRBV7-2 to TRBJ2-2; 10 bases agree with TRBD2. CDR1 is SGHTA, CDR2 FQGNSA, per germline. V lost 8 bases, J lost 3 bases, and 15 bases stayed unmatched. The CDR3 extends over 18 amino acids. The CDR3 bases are TGTGCCAGCGGAAGATCTCCAGCGGGAGGGCCGGACACCGGGGAGCTGTTTTTT. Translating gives CASGRSPAGGPDTGELFF.

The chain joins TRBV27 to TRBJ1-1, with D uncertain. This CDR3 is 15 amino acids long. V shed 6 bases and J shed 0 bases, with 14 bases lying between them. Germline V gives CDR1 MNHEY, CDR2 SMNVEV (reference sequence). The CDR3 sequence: CASRQQNQLNTEAFF. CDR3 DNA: TGTGCCAGCAGACAACAAAACCAGTTGAACACTGAAGCTTTCTTT.

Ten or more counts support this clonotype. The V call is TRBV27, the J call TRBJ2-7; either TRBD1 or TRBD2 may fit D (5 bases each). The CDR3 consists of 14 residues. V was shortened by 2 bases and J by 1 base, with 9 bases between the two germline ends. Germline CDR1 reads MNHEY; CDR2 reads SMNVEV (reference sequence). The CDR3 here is CASSLRGRSYEQYF. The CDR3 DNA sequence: TGTGCCAGCAGTTTAAGGGGACGGTCCTACGAGCAGTACTTC.

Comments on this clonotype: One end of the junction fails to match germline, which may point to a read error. CDR3: CAGSPGQMNTEAFF. For the CDR3, the DNA is TGTGCCGGCAGCCCCGGGCAGATGAACACTGAAGCTTTCTTT. This chain uses TRBV3-1 with TRBJ1-1; the D is unclear. Germline V lookup: CDR1 LGHDT, CDR2 YNNKEL (reference sequence). The CDR3 runs 14 residues.

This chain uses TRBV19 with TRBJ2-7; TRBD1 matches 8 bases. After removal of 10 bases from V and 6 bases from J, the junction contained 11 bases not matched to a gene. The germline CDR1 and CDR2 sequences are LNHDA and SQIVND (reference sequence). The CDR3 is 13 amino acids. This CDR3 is CATSDRALREQYF. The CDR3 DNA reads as TGTGCCACCTCGGACAGGGCCCTGCGCGAGCAGTACTTC. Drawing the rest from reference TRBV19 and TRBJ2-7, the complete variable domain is DGGITQSPKYLFRKEGQNVTLSCEQNLNHDAMYWYRQDPGQGLRLIYYSQIVNDFQKGDIAEGYSVSREKKESFPLTVTSAQKNPTAFYLCATSDRALREQYFGPGTRLTVT.

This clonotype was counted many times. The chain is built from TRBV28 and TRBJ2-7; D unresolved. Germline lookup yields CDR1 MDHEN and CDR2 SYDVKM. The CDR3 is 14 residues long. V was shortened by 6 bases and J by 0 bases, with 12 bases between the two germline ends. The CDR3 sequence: CASSPLETSYEQYF. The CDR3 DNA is TGTGCCAGCAGCCCGTTGGAGACCTCCTACGAGCAGTACTTC.

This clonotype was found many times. Here the CDR3 DNA reads TGTGCCAGCAGCCCCACAGAGAACTATGGCTACACCTTC. Translating gives CASSPTENYGYTF. V usage is TRBV7-2 and J usage is TRBJ1-2; D is undetermined. Germline CDR1 reads SGHTA; CDR2 reads FQGNSA. With 5 bases removed from V and 2 bases from J, the gap between germline ends came to 9 bases. The CDR3 length is 13 residues.